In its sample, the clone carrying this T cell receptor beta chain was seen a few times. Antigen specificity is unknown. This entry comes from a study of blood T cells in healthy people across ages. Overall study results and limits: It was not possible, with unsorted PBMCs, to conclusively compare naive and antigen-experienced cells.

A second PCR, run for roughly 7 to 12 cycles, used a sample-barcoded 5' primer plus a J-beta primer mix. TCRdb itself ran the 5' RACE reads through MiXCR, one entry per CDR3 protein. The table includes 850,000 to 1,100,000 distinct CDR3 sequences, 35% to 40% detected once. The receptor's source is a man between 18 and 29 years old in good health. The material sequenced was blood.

CDR3 sequence reads: CASSDGTAAYGYTF. In DNA form, the CDR3 reads TGTGCCAGCAGCGACGGGACAGCCGCCTATGGCTACACCTTC. The chain has TRBV7-2 and TRBJ1-2; 7 bases match TRBD1. The CDR3 sequence is 14 residues long. J lost 4 bases, V lost 5 bases, and 7 bases had no gene match. Per the germline V gene, CDR1 is SGHTA and CDR2 is FQGNSA.